This T cell receptor (beta chain) was captured in a study of blood T cell repertoires in COVID-19. The wider study: Collection of acute and convalescent COVID-19 samples took place in the United States, Italy and Spain.

Individuals drawn from 20 to 30 US areas were about 18 to 95 years old. Participants reported their clinical history, and cohort assignment relied on those reports. In the authors' workflow: For nucleated cells, counts were estimated from reference gene primer amplification. The assay was immunoSEQ multiplex PCR, and TCRdb's table has in-frame clones only and misses some. The D gene and trimming were derived from the DNA, and the V and J assignments and clone size from that table. The data show some 290,000 clones, with just over 90% seen just once and roughly 2.1% held by the top ten. J gave up 2 bases and V 4 bases, and 2 bases lay outside the gene matches. The germline CDR1 and CDR2 sequences are SGHNT and YYREEE (reference sequence). The CDR3 sequence is 15 residues long.

Material: PBMCs or T cells enriched from blood (not recorded which). This clonotype was sampled from a woman aged 35 to 49 with acute COVID-19. V is TRBV5-4 and J is TRBJ2-3; 12 positions agree with TRBD1. This chain's CDR3 is CASSRDRGHTDTQYF. Here the CDR3 DNA reads TGTGCCAGCAGCCGGGACAGGGGGCACACAGATACGCAGTATTTT.